This T cell receptor beta chain was sequenced for a study of blood T cell repertoires in COVID-19. About the research overall: Sites across the United States, Italy and Spain contributed samples from acute and convalescent COVID-19.

V was trimmed by 4 bases and J by 6 bases, leaving 21 bases between them. The CDR3 totals 16 residues. Germline assignment: CDR1 SGHNT and CDR2 YYREEE (reference sequence). Produced via immunoSEQ multiplex PCR; TCRdb's table is partial and in-frame only. The profile shows 300,000 or so clones, about 87% of them singletons. This clonotype was obtained from a woman in her 50s who had recovered from COVID-19. The chain has TRBV5-4 and TRBJ2-3; a weak D match, TRBD2 (6 bases). The sample was peripheral blood. CDR3 protein: CASSPEGGIPPDTQYF. DNA for the CDR3: TGTGCCAGCAGCCCCGAAGGCGGGATCCCTCCGGATACGCAGTATTTT.